A single sample gave rise to the 28 T cell receptor beta chains below, sequenced in a study of blood T cells in healthy people across ages. It was with a sample-barcoded 5' primer and a J-beta primer mix that a second PCR of roughly 6 to 12 cycles was run. Using its own MiXCR run on the 5' RACE reads, TCRdb lists one record per CDR3 protein. The table shows about 800,000 distinct CDR3 sequences, with 20% to 25% occurring only once. These data were also reused for a study on T cells of mothers and their children.

Input material: blood. The receptors originated from a boy younger than 18 in good health.

This clonotype was seen more than once but under ten times. The J gene is TRBJ2-3, the V gene TRBV2; the D gene is possibly TRBD1 (5 bases). Germline V gene lookup returns CDR1 SNHLY and CDR2 FYNNEI. The V gene lost 7 bases and the J gene lost 0 bases, with 17 bases spanning the gap. The CDR3 is made up of 16 amino acids. The CDR3 reads CASTPGKSRSTDTQYF. In nucleotides, the CDR3 is TGTGCCAGCACCCCAGGGAAGTCTCGTAGCACAGATACGCAGTATTTT.

This clonotype was seen more than once but under ten times. The gene calls are TRBV7-8 and TRBJ2-5; TRBD1 is a possible D gene (5 bases). There are 13 residues in the CDR3. Trimming stripped 6 bases from V and 1 base from J, with 9 bases between. The germline V gene encodes CDR1 SGHVS and CDR2 FQNEAQ. The CDR3 coding sequence is TGTGCCAGCAGACCGACAGCCCAAGAGACCCAGTACTTC. It yields the protein CASRPTAQETQYF.

This clonotype has more than one count but fewer than ten. One end of the junction fails to match germline, which may point to a read error. The rearrangement joins TRBV9 to TRBJ1-4; the D is unclear. The germline V gene has CDR1 SGDLS and CDR2 YYNGEE. The CDR3 runs to 15 residues. The CDR3 coding sequence is TGTGCCAGCAGCCCCCGCGATGCAACTAATGAAAAACTGCTTTTT. This sequence encodes CASSPRDATNEKLLF.

This clonotype was seen a few times. The chain joins TRBV29-1 to TRBJ2-1; a weak D match, TRBD1 (6 bases). The CDR3 has 14 amino acids. Deletions cut 2 bases from V and 1 base from J, with 9 bases between. Germline CDR1 and CDR2: SQVTM and ANQGSEA. The CDR3 bases are TGCAGCGTTGAAAGGGACACTTCCTACAATGAGCAGTTCTTC. Translation: CSVERDTSYNEQFF.

In regard to this clonotype: Relative to the germline gene, one junction end is altered; a read error may explain this. The rearrangement joins TRBV7-2 to TRBJ2-1; tentatively, D is TRBD1 (5 bases). Germline CDR1 is SGHTA and CDR2 is FQGNSA. The CDR3 runs to 14 residues. CDR3 bases: TGTCCCAGCACCCCATCAGGGCAGTACAATGAGCAGTTCTTC. Protein sequence: CPSTPSGQYNEQFF. The whole variable domain, remainder taken from reference TRBV7-2 and TRBJ2-1, is GAGVSQSPSNKVTEKGKDVELRCDPISGHTALYWYRQSLGQGLEFLIYFQGNSAPDKSGLPSDRFSAERTGGSVSTLTIQRTQQEDSAVYLCPSTPSGQYNEQFFGPGTRLTVL.

This clonotype was observed a single time. The chain couples TRBV6-6 to TRBJ1-2; possibly TRBD1 for D (5 bases). V dropped 5 bases and J dropped 5 bases, with 18 bases sitting between them. CDR3 length: 15 residues. Germline lookup yields CDR1 MNHNY and CDR2 SVGAGI (reference sequence). In DNA form, the CDR3 reads TGTGCCAGCAGTGACGGGACTCCGGGGGGATATGGCTACACCTTC. This encodes CASSDGTPGGYGYTF.

This clonotype has just a few counts. The junction departs from the called germline gene at one end, perhaps through a read error. The chain uses TRBV6-2 or TRBV6-3 and TRBJ1-4; the D is unclear. The CDR3 sequence is 15 residues long. Germline CDR1 is MNHEY and CDR2 is SVGEGT. CDR3 protein: CASSYSGSLNEKLLF. CDR3 nucleotide sequence: TGTGCCAGCAGTTACTCGGGCAGCTTGAATGAAAAACTGCTTTTT.

Notes on this clonotype: A junction boundary mismatches the germline segment, possibly from a read error. This chain links TRBV11-2 with TRBJ2-1; TRBD2 matches at 14 bases. This CDR3 spans 16 amino acids. The germline V gene has CDR1 SGHAT and CDR2 FQNNGV. The CDR3 here is CAGSSPGTSGGNEQFF. Here the CDR3 DNA reads TGTGCCGGCAGCTCCCCCGGGACTAGCGGGGGAAATGAGCAGTTCTTC.

The genes are TRBV20-1 and TRBJ2-5; maybe TRBD2 (6 bases). The CDR3 has 17 amino acids. V gave up 0 bases and J gave up 1 base, with 18 bases separating them. Per germline, CDR1 DFQATT and CDR2 SNEGSKA (reference sequence). CDR3 amino acids: CSARDRRVPGSQETQYF. The CDR3, as DNA: TGCAGTGCTAGAGACCGCAGGGTTCCCGGGAGCCAAGAGACCCAGTACTTC.

This chain links TRBV27 with TRBJ1-2; D unresolved. The germline V and J ends were trimmed by 3 bases and 4 bases, with 9 bases remaining between them. The CDR3 is 13 amino acids. In germline, CDR1 is MNHEY, CDR2 SMNVEV (reference sequence). In DNA, the CDR3 is TGTGCCAGCAGTTTTCCGGGCGGCTATGGCTACACCTTC. It translates to CASSFPGGYGYTF.

This clonotype occurred a few times. The chain links TRBV6-2 or TRBV6-3 to TRBJ1-5, with 9 bases matching TRBD1. Germline loops: CDR1 MNHEY, CDR2 SVGEGT. This CDR3 is 16 amino acids long. V lost 4 bases, J lost 5 bases, and 9 bases stayed unmatched. The CDR3 nucleotides are TGTGCCAGCAGTTCCCTGGGTACAGGGGGCGATCAGCCCCAGCATTTT. It encodes CASSSLGTGGDQPQHF.

This chain links TRBV5-1 with TRBJ1-2, with 10 bases identical to TRBD1. The CDR3 is 15 residues long. V gave up 1 base and J gave up 4 bases; unmatched junction bases: 4. The germline V gene has CDR1 SGHRS and CDR2 YFSETQ. The CDR3 here is CASSLMTGGAYGYTF. CDR3 nucleotides: TGCGCCAGCAGCTTGATGACAGGGGGCGCCTATGGCTACACCTTC.

The rearrangement joins TRBV5-1 to TRBJ1-1; no firm D call. CDR1 and CDR2 from the germline V gene are SGHRS and YFSETQ. V dropped 4 bases and J dropped 5 bases, with 9 bases sitting between them. This CDR3 is built from 12 residues. This CDR3 reads CASSGKNTEAFF. The DNA for the CDR3 is TGCGCCAGCAGCGGTAAAAATACTGAAGCTTTCTTT. Complete variable domain (other parts from reference TRBV5-1 and TRBJ1-1): KAGVTQTPRYLIKTRGQQVTLSCSPISGHRSVSWYQQTPGQGLQFLFEYFSETQRNKGNFPGRFSGRQFSNSRSEMNVSTLELGDSALYLCASSGKNTEAFFGQGTRLTVV.

This clonotype was detected only a few times. The rearrangement joins TRBV20-1 to TRBJ2-5, with D possibly being TRBD2 (6 bases). Looked up from germline, CDR1 is DFQATT and CDR2 is SNEGSKA (reference sequence). V lost 2 bases and J lost 5, with 15 bases in between. The CDR3 runs 14 residues. CDR3: CSARKRRAGETQYF. The DNA for the CDR3 is TGCAGTGCTAGAAAACGGAGGGCGGGGGAGACCCAGTACTTC.

A few counts support this clonotype. The chain couples TRBV5-1 to TRBJ1-4, with D tentatively TRBD1 (6 bases). The CDR3 is 15 residues long. Germline V gene sequence: CDR1 SGHRS, CDR2 YFSETQ. V was clipped by 3 bases and J by 5 bases, with 14 bases between them. CDR3 sequence reads: CASSSAGQENEKLFF. The CDR3 DNA reads as TGCGCCAGCAGCTCGGCGGGACAAGAAAATGAAAAACTGTTTTTT.

This clonotype has just a few counts. This chain connects TRBV28 to TRBJ2-7; 8 nucleotides align to TRBD1. The CDR3 loop spans 12 amino acids. Germline values: CDR1 MDHEN, CDR2 SYDVKM. The V gene end was trimmed by 6 bases and the J gene end by 10 bases; junction bases not matched to a gene: 8. The chain's CDR3 is CASSQQGTGQYF. The CDR3 DNA is TGTGCCAGCAGCCAACAGGGGACAGGCCAGTACTTC.

This chain joins TRBV7-2 and TRBJ1-2; possible D gene TRBD1, 5 bases. The germline V gene has CDR1 SGHTA and CDR2 FQGNSA. The V end lost 3 bases, the J end lost 4 bases, and 15 bases lay between the germline ends. The CDR3 extends over 15 amino acids. The DNA of the CDR3 is TGTGCCAGCAGCTTTTTCAGGGTTGCGGCCTATGGCTACACCTTC. Encoded protein: CASSFFRVAAYGYTF.

The DNA of the CDR3 is TGTGCCACCAGCAGAGATCAGGGAAGCTCCTACGAGCAGTACTTC. Translated: CATSRDQGSSYEQYF. This chain connects TRBV15 to TRBJ2-5; a possible D gene is TRBD1 (5 bases). The assigned J gene may be wrong: the sequence end matches TRBJ2-7 better. The CDR3 loop spans 15 amino acids. Per the germline V gene, CDR1 is LNHNV and CDR2 is YYDKDF (reference sequence).

V gene TRBV6-1 combines with J gene TRBJ2-3; D unresolved. In germline, CDR1 is MNHNS, CDR2 SASEGT. This CDR3 is built from 12 residues. Trimming shortened V by 0 bases and J by 5 bases, and 3 bases separated the two germline ends. CDR3 sequence (DNA): TGTGCCAGCAGTGAAGCGGGAGATACGCAGTATTTT. Its translation: CASSEAGDTQYF.

About this clonotype itself: At one of its ends the junction is not consistent with the germline gene, which may arise from a read error. The rearrangement uses TRBV2 and TRBJ2-5; 10 nucleotides match TRBD2. Germline V lookup: CDR1 SNHLY, CDR2 FYNNEI. The CDR3 covers 14 residues. The CDR3 sequence is CASGVLAGQETQHF. DNA of the CDR3: TGTGCCAGCGGTGTACTAGCGGGACAAGAGACCCAGCACTTC.

This clonotype has just a few counts. This rearrangement joins TRBV9 to TRBJ1-2, with D possibly matching TRBD1 (5 bases). V was cut by 3 bases and J by 0 bases, with 18 bases left in between. The germline V gene encodes CDR1 SGDLS and CDR2 YYNGEE. The CDR3 is 17 residues long. CDR3 region: CASSAWGQGLSNYGYTF. CDR3 nucleotide sequence: TGTGCCAGCAGCGCCTGGGGCCAGGGACTCTCTAACTATGGCTACACCTTC.

This clonotype was seen only a few times. The J gene is TRBJ1-6, the V gene TRBV7-9, with a tentative D call TRBD1 (5 bases). This CDR3 contains 15 residues. Between the trimmed V and J ends, which lost 3 bases and 9 bases, there was a span of 15 bases. CDR1 is SEHNR and CDR2 is FQNEAQ in the germline V gene (reference sequence). The CDR3 coding sequence is TGTGCCAGCAGCTTTTCGCGGGACGACGGTTCACCCCTCCACTTT. Protein sequence: CASSFSRDDGSPLHF.

The chain carries TRBV28 and TRBJ2-1, with 7 bases aligning to TRBD2. The DNA end is more similar to TRBJ2-7, so the J call may be wrong. The CDR3 is made up of 15 amino acids. CDR1 and CDR2 (germline): MDHEN, SYDVKM. The CDR3 here is CASSPPGGGTYEQYF. The CDR3 DNA sequence: TGTGCCAGCAGCCCTCCGGGGGGAGGAACCTACGAGCAGTACTTC.

This rearrangement joins TRBV12-3 or TRBV12-4 to TRBJ2-3; tentatively, D is TRBD1 (5 bases). This CDR3 comprises 16 residues. Trimming pared 7 bases from V and 3 bases from J, leaving 20 bases between. Here the CDR3 reads CASTPDPPPGTDTQYF. The CDR3, as DNA: TGTGCCAGCACCCCTGATCCGCCACCAGGGACAGATACGCAGTATTTT.

The chain couples TRBV7-2 to TRBJ2-1, with 13 positions matching TRBD2. The assigned J gene may be wrong: the sequence end matches TRBJ2-4 better. Per germline, CDR1 SGHTA and CDR2 FQGNSA. The CDR3 contains 13 residues. CDR3 loop: CASSLGTSGGQYF. The CDR3 DNA is TGTGCCAGCAGCTTAGGGACTAGCGGGGGTCAGTACTTC.

This clonotype was found many times. This sequence joins TRBV10-3 and TRBJ1-5, with a tentative D call TRBD1 (5 bases). Trimming removed 0 bases from V and 3 bases from J, with 9 bases in between. The CDR3 spans 15 residues. CDR1 and CDR2 (germline): ENHRY, SYGVKD. CDR3 DNA: TGTGCCATCAGTGAGTCGATAGGGGTCAATCAGCCCCAGCATTTT. This gives the protein CAISESIGVNQPQHF.

This clonotype was seen only a few times. V is TRBV6-1 and J is TRBJ2-3; 14 nucleotides line up with TRBD2. Germline-derived CDR1 and CDR2 are MNHNS and SASEGT. The ends lost 6 bases at V and 2 bases at J; junction bases unmatched: 7. The CDR3 runs 17 residues. The CDR3 is CASSTTSGRGYTDTQYF. Written as DNA, the CDR3 is TGTGCCAGCAGCACGACTAGCGGGAGGGGGTACACAGATACGCAGTATTTT.

This clonotype occurred once. The chain carries TRBV10-3 and TRBJ2-7; D is unclear. V lost 2 bases to trimming and J lost 3 bases, with 8 bases between them. The germline V gene has CDR1 ENHRY and CDR2 SYGVKD. This CDR3 spans 13 amino acids. CDR3 sequence: CAISEDLGYEQYF. The CDR3 nucleotides are TGTGCCATCAGTGAGGATTTAGGCTACGAGCAGTACTTC.